This record covers a single T cell receptor (beta chain). A few counts support this clone. Its antigen is not yet known. Base qualities were left out, and no much larger clone turns up one base away. This record comes from a study of cytomegalovirus exposure and HLA in healthy donors (dated by TCRdb to between 2016 and 2019). Regarding the study in general: An earlier analysis of roughly 630 of the donors reported more than 250 Gb of sequence data and some 100 million unique TCR beta sequences from about 200 million T cells. In a later analysis, previously published TCR beta repertoires from more than 500 donors were re-analyzed and high-resolution HLA genotyping was added so that TCR occurrence patterns could be studied. Four to six DR-DQ haplotypes were handled as single units for association and clustering, since linkage in the cohort was strong. All discovery cohort repertoires had been generated using a single sequencing platform. The aim of the study was to test whether cataloging public T cell receptors could identify signatures of past pathogen exposure. Along with the approximately 650-subject first cohort, a separate validation cohort of over a hundred different subjects was used. An early release covering more than 500 HLA-typed donors comprised 250 to 350 gigabases of sequencing data and approximately 80 million unique TCR sequences. High-throughput TCR immunosequencing, statistical association of individual TCRs with disease status, and machine learning were combined to predict cytomegalovirus infection status. Of the roughly 400 genotyped donors, approximately 82% fell in the genetic ancestry cluster associated with self-reported Caucasian donors. HLA typing included class I and class II loci at four-digit resolution. Among some 400 genotyped donors of the cohort, an average of approximately 220,000 unique TCR beta nucleotide sequences was sequenced per donor, of which approximately 19% were non-productive. A later genetic analysis used genome-wide SNP genotypes for about 60% of the roughly 700 donors, treating that subset as a discovery cohort. Using immunosequencing, the study profiled T cell repertoires from 500 to 800 subjects and related those repertoires to cytomegalovirus serostatus. Donor age, sex, ethnicity and CMV serostatus were compiled alongside the repertoire data. Rather than drawing on any new phenotypic data, the later analysis identified candidate immune exposures from TCR beta sequences and the way those sequences occurred across donors. Typing coverage differed by locus: A, B, C, DRB1 and DQB1 were typed in about 620-630 donors, DQA1 in 522, DPA1 in approximately 610, and DPB1 in 472. An earlier analysis of 587 of the donors used high-throughput TCR beta sequencing to judge whether each TCR beta V gene segment behaved as functional or pseudogenic. Study-level results and caveats: An earlier analysis of 587 of the donors showed that most TCR beta V segments appeared in productive rearrangements either about 87% or about 30% of the time, which broadly matched IMGT annotations. In a later analysis, several top co-occurrence clusters were reported to appear linked to parvovirus B19, influenza, CMV and Epstein-Barr virus. According to a later analysis, TCR association rates differed among HLA loci, with DRB1 alleles showing the most associated TCRs and HLA-C alleles showing the fewest. The classifier was reported to diagnose cytomegalovirus status with high specificity and sensitivity in both the original cohort and the validation cohort. Correlated functional status among segregating V segments might be attributable to linkage disequilibrium, but an unknown experimental factor could not be ruled out. The presence/absence analyses assumed that sequencing depth was roughly uniform across donors, and that assumption may not be true. A later genetic analysis reported fewer N-insertions in productive TCRs among donors in an Asian-associated ancestry cluster than the roughly 700-donor mean. When HLA alleles, especially DR and DQ, strongly co-occurred, TCR associations were difficult to assign to individual alleles. A later analysis found that HLA-associated TCR beta chains were more clonally expanded and had lower generation probabilities than equally common non-associated chains. While some public TCRs were present in many individuals, most TCR sequences turned up only very rarely across donors. The 87-base-pair reads could not distinguish some IMGT-functional V segments, including TRBV6-2 and TRBV6-3, so those segments were excluded. Immune exposure information for the cohort was limited to CMV serostatus. Specific HLA alleles were associated with roughly 17,000 TCR beta sequences at a false discovery rate of 0.05 in a later analysis. Only TCR beta chains were sequenced in this cohort, and the absence of alpha or paired-chain data limited detectable features. Because counts were too low, about 15 rarely observed V segments, including chromosome 9 orphons, were left out of the earlier analysis of some 640 of the donors. A cluster of highly shared sequence variants was judged likely to be a technical artifact of the sequencing pipeline. Three of the identified cytomegalovirus-associated TCR beta chains were confirmed in vitro to be specific for cytomegalovirus antigens. A further reported finding was that TCR beta sequences accurately predicted the HLA-A and HLA-B alleles for most subjects in the first cohort. It was suggested by the authors that the approach could potentially be generalized to other disease states and immunological phenotypes. Because HLA typing was missing for some donors at each locus, association tests included only the typed subset. Most CMV-associated TCR beta chains appeared to be HLA-restricted in a later analysis, and the HLA associations seemed to be driven largely by CMV exposure. A later genetic analysis associated a missense DCLRE1C variant with V-gene and J-gene trimming of TCR beta chains, and an independent cohort replicated the association. The study gave a list of some 150 TCR beta chains associated with cytomegalovirus.

The CDR3 goes from the cysteine to the phenylalanine over 20 residues. This entry keeps only the CDR3 DNA: 60 bases, framed from base 1. The CDR1 and CDR2 encoded by the germline V gene are SGHAT and FQNNGV. Ends trimmed: V by 0 bases, J by 6 bases; bases unmatched to a gene: 14. The cohort comprised fewer than 700 healthy bone marrow donors. All cohort members were sampled while nominally healthy, although unrecorded immune exposures were likely present. The donor was CMV seronegative and belonged to the group of 350 to 400 seronegative cohort members. Every donor gave a peripheral blood sample, and the peripheral blood mononuclear cells from that sample were used for TCR beta sequencing. The Qiagen DNeasy Blood Extraction Kit was used to extract genomic DNA from the blood cell samples. Libraries came from the immunoSEQ multiplex PCR assay. For the multiplex PCR, a mixture combining 60 forward primers for TCR Vbeta segments and 13 reverse primers for TCR Jbeta segments was used. A multiplex PCR assay on genomic DNA amplified the CDR3 region of rearranged TCR beta genes. The Illumina HiSeq System was used to sequence the amplified TCR beta libraries as 87-base-pair reads. The authors' analysis ran thus. A later analysis tallied approximately 87 million unique TCR beta chains across the 600 to 700 repertoires, and approximately 11 million of those chains were shared by two or more donors. A nearest-neighbor algorithm error-corrected the raw reads and collapsed the reads into unique sequences, merging closely related sequences to remove PCR and sequencing errors. To assign V, D and J gene segments, CDR3 sequences were aligned to IMGT reference sequences. For a sequence to be retained, at least a six-nucleotide match to both a V gene segment and a J gene segment was required. Rearrangements were classified as productive when the CDR3 lacked stop codons and remained in frame with V and J, and all other rearrangements were classified as non-productive. Following IMGT convention, CDR3 was defined as the stretch from the second conserved V-encoded cysteine to the conserved J-encoded phenylalanine. The earlier analysis of about 570 of the donors excluded any sequence lacking an unambiguous match to a single V gene segment. In an earlier analysis of around 590 of the donors, a V segment was called functional when productive rearrangements were above 56.7%, and segregating when the standard deviation between donors exceeded 5%. A statistical classification framework was built for diagnosing cytomegalovirus status from the catalog of TCR beta chain sequences. In a later analysis, TCR nucleotide sequences were compared against IMGT/GENE-DB human TR gene sequences so that V and J genes could be assigned. In a later analysis, CDR3 sequences and most-parsimonious VDJ recombination scenarios were assigned using the TCRdist pipeline. A later analysis defined each TCR beta chain by its CDR3 amino acid sequence plus V-gene family, and excluded reads lacking a unique V-gene family. As a way to deal with suspected cross-contamination and a sequencing artifact, a later analysis dropped more than 500 nucleotide sequences that were highly shared and had low generation probability. For each public chain, a later analysis derived a clonal expansion index from normalized ranks of inferred template counts within each repertoire. Generation probabilities in a later analysis came from a VDJ recombination model fitted to out-of-frame rearrangements, and those results were checked against IGoR. In a later analysis, hypergeometric tests were used to score TCR-TCR, TCR-HLA and TCR-CMV co-occurrence, with a repertoire-size bias correction applied to TCR pairs. False discovery rates were estimated in a later analysis by permuting HLA or CMV assignments 20 times. In a later analysis, co-occurring TCRs were grouped with DBSCAN, and TCRdist sequence similarity was added when clustering was performed within HLA-allele-positive subsets. Repertoires with fewer than 30,000 or more than 120,000 public chains were left out of co-occurrence clustering, as were roughly five repertoires with anomalous nucleotide sharing. Not all clones reach the TCRdb copy of this immuneACCESS table, which keeps in-frame sequences only. Checked studies attribute under half of the gap to unresolved V genes and leave the rest unexplained. V and J calls and clone size come straight from that table; D and trimming were deduced from the DNA. In all, the sample holds more than 110,000 clones, and about three quarters of those were seen once. The top ten clones comprise approximately 1.6% of the sample.

The sequence came from a woman aged 25 to 39 in good health and CMV-seronegative. Rearrangement joined TRBV11-2 to TRBJ1-6, with 10 central nucleotides matching TRBD1. The sequencing input was PBMCs. The CDR3 reads as follows: CASSLELDRGYRPPNSPLHF. The DNA sequence is given as TGTGCCAGCAGCTTAGAGTTGGACAGGGGGTATAGGCCCCCTAATTCACCCCTCCACTTT.